The following is a T cell receptor (beta chain) sequence with its context. The sample holds one count of this clone. There is no known antigen for this receptor. No clone much larger than this one lies a single base away; base qualities are absent. TCR CDR3 regions were amplified from genomic DNA by multiplex PCR using the deep immunoSEQ assay. Genomic DNA extracted from each cell subset was distributed evenly over all wells of several immunoSEQ 96-well plates, and each plate served as one replicate. Each replicate PCR for sorted subsets received approximately 200 ng genomic DNA, equal to tens of thousands of T cell genomes. Purified libraries were measured with a Qubit 3.0 fluorometer, size-checked on a Bioanalyzer 2100, and measured again with the KAPA Library Quantification kit. Each immunoSEQ 96-well plate was sequenced on its own single-read 150-cycle Illumina NextSeq 550 flow cell. The study's processing was this. The immunoSEQ output contained only junctional sequences without quality scores, so filtering could not match that applied to full-length reads. Sequences were annotated with PyIR, a Python wrapper for IgBLAST v1.9, and V/J genes and CDR3 were assigned using IMGT germline references. Reads with weak V/J assignments (E-value above 1e-6), missing CDR3, stop codons, out-of-frame junctions, or ambiguous translated residues were removed. V3J clonotypes were defined as sequences sharing an identical inferred V gene, J gene, and CDR3 amino acid sequence. The percentage overlap between two repertoires was calculated by dividing the number of shared unique clonotypes by the size of the smaller repertoire. RTK rarefaction, the Chao1 estimator, and Recon v2.1 estimates of unobserved clonotypes were used to assess repertoire richness. Generation probabilities for all TCRbeta clonotypes obtained by the gDNA method from a few donors were computed using OLGA. TCRdb obtained this table from immuneACCESS and retained in-frame rearrangements with V and J assigned. These tables miss some clones; where compared with another copy, unresolved V genes account for less than half of the shortfall, and the remainder is unexplained. V and J calls and clone size are copied from that table; D and trimming were computed from the DNA. Recorded for this sample are roughly 1,500,000 clones; under 99% of them occurred a single time. Together, the top ten hold around 0.47% of the sample.

CDR1 and CDR2 are drawn from the germline V gene: MGHRA, YSYEKL. Clipping removes 1 base from V and 0 bases from J, with 3 as the unmatched junction base count. The CDR3 runs 15 residues from the cysteine to the phenylalanine. Only the CDR3 DNA stays, 45 bases, in frame from base 1. This specimen comes from a study of shared clonotypes between healthy human individuals (dated by TCRdb to 2018 to 2021). Looking at the study overall: Three men and two women, aged 18 to 49 years, made up the cohort. Leukapheresis yielded between about 0.85 and 9.5 billion PBMCs per donor. For each donor, three plates each were used for CD4 naive and CD4 memory, two plates were used for CD8 naive, and one plate was used for CD8 memory. Blood TCR repertoires of a handful of healthy adults were deeply sequenced to estimate repertoire size and the extent of clonotype sharing between individuals. To increase sequencing depth and limit assay-specific biases, different laboratories used diverse techniques to prepare libraries and sequence TCR repertoires.

The donors were healthy, HIV-negative adults who had no recently reported acute infections or vaccinations. Only Caucasian adults living in Nashville, Tennessee, USA were represented among the donors. CD4+ T cells were enriched by magnetic negative selection; naive cells were then positively selected on CD45RA, and the negative fraction formed the memory subset. Blood was collected by leukapheresis, and PBMCs were isolated by Ficoll-Histopaque density gradient centrifugation and then cryopreserved in liquid nitrogen vapor phase. Purity and quantity of every magnetically sorted T cell population were checked by analytical flow cytometry. Genomic DNA was isolated from every sorted fraction and measured by UV absorbance on a Nanodrop 2000c. Study-wide findings and limitations: Across a handful of donors, approximately 5% of naive CD4, around 3.3% of naive CD8, around 2.1% of memory CD4, and about 0.44% of memory CD8 clonotypes were shared. Based on pairwise subsampling, the degree of clonotype sharing among donors was expected to be affected by sequencing depth. Naive subsets generally had larger estimated clonotype richness than memory subsets did. Even with the large sequencing depth, rarefaction of the sorted-subset datasets indicated that sequencing was incomplete. Sampling was limited to blood, and TCR repertoires in tissue likely differ from TCR repertoires in blood. Clonotypes shared by all four sorted-subset donors showed higher generation probabilities than non-shared clonotypes. Because the study included a small number of donors, the genetic and exposure-history diversity represented was limited.

The V and J segments used are TRBV4-1 and TRBJ2-7; 7 of the junction bases match TRBD2. The specimen sequenced was naive CD4+ T cells sorted from blood. The meaning of the sample's cell subset or site label: CD45RA+ positively selected. The source of this sequence is a man aged 30-40 years in good health. The nucleotide sequence is given as TGCGCCAGCAGCCAAGCGGGGGGAAGCTCCTACGAGCAGTACTTC. The translation is CASSQAGGSSYEQYF.